One and the same sample provided the 21 T cell receptor beta chains below, sequenced in a study of cytomegalovirus exposure and HLA in healthy donors. The assay was immunoSEQ multiplex PCR, and TCRdb's table has in-frame clones only and misses some. This table has approximately 200,000 clones, about 79% appearing once. The sequenced sample consisted of PBMCs. These receptors came from a woman aged 30 to 39 in good health and CMV-seropositive.

The V call is TRBV27, the J call TRBJ2-1, with 11 positions matching TRBD2. This CDR3 comprises 15 residues. J gave up 4 bases and V 3 bases, and 2 bases lay outside the gene matches. Germline loops: CDR1 MNHEY, CDR2 SMNVEV (reference sequence). This CDR3 is CASSLTSGIYNEQFF. CDR3 sequence (DNA): TGTGCCAGCAGTTTGACTAGCGGGATATACAATGAGCAGTTCTTC.

V gene TRBV25-1 combines with J gene TRBJ2-7, with 9 bases aligning to TRBD1. CDR1 MGHDK and CDR2 SYGVNS come from the germline V gene. CDR3 length: 13 amino acids. With V trimmed by 6 bases and J by 3 bases, 3 bases remained unmatched. CDR3 sequence (DNA): TGTGCCAGCAGCCCGGGACAGGGCTACGAGCAGTACTTC. Its translation: CASSPGQGYEQYF.

This rearrangement joins TRBV10-3 to TRBJ1-1, with a possible D match to TRBD1 (5 bases). The CDR3 is 13 amino acids. V was pared by 5 bases and J by 1 base, with 8 bases between. CDR1 ENHRY and CDR2 SYGVKD come from the germline V gene. DNA for the CDR3: TGTGCCATCAGTCCGGGGGGGAACACTGAAGCTTTCTTT. This translates into CAISPGGNTEAFF.

The chain couples TRBV6-1 to TRBJ2-1, with no clear D. The germline V and J ends were trimmed by 0 bases and 8 bases, with 11 bases remaining between them. In germline, CDR1 is MNHNS, CDR2 SASEGT. This CDR3 has 14 residues. This chain's CDR3 is CASSEARIGDEQFF. CDR3 bases: TGTGCCAGCAGTGAAGCCCGTATCGGAGATGAGCAGTTCTTC.

This clone has only one observation. The chain recombines TRBV28 with TRBJ1-3; D is unclear. V lost 8 bases and J lost 7, with 18 bases in between. CDR3 length equals 14 residues. Germline-derived CDR1 and CDR2 are MDHEN and SYDVKM. CDR3 nucleotide sequence: TGTGCCAGCCAAGAGTCTGGAGGTTTGAACACCATATATTTT. It specifies CASQESGGLNTIYF.

The chain links TRBV5-1 to TRBJ1-3; possible D gene TRBD1, 6 bases. Trimming removed 2 bases at V and 0 bases at J, with 9 bases between. The CDR3 covers 15 residues. The germline gives CDR1 SGHRS, CDR2 YFSETQ. The CDR3 coding sequence is TGCGCCAGCAGCTTAGGGGGTAGCTCTGGAAACACCATATATTTT. Its translation is CASSLGGSSGNTIYF. Looking up the rest from reference TRBV5-1 and TRBJ1-3 gives the full variable domain: KAGVTQTPRYLIKTRGQQVTLSCSPISGHRSVSWYQQTPGQGLQFLFEYFSETQRNKGNFPGRFSGRQFSNSRSEMNVSTLELGDSALYLCASSLGGSSGNTIYFGEGSWLTVV.

This chain uses TRBV27 with TRBJ1-2; 9 bases fit TRBD1. J was trimmed by 3 bases and V by 6 bases; bases with no gene match: 5. Germline lookup yields CDR1 MNHEY and CDR2 SMNVEV (reference sequence). There are 14 residues in the CDR3. CDR3 sequence (DNA): TGTGCCAGCAGACCGGGACAGGGTCACTATGGCTACACCTTC. It codes for CASRPGQGHYGYTF.

This chain uses TRBV5-1 with TRBJ2-3; TRBD2 matches at 7 bases. Germline loops: CDR1 SGHRS, CDR2 YFSETQ. The CDR3 spans 18 residues. Trimming cost V 0 bases and J 6 bases; bases outside gene matches: 16. CDR3 region: CASSLGLSAGVFSDTQYF. CDR3 DNA: TGCGCCAGCAGCTTGGGATTGTCGGCGGGGGTTTTTTCGGATACGCAGTATTTT.

V gene TRBV5-8 combines with J gene TRBJ1-5; TRBD1 matches 8 bases. Germline lookup yields CDR1 SGHTS and CDR2 YDEGEE. CDR3 length: 16 amino acids. Losses at the gene ends were 4 bases for V and 6 bases for J; bases not matched to a gene: 12. CDR3 residues: CASSGIRDRRGQPQHF. Written as DNA, the CDR3 is TGTGCCAGCAGCGGTATCCGGGACAGGAGAGGTCAGCCCCAGCATTTT. The full variable domain, with the rest looked up from reference TRBV5-8 and TRBJ1-5, is EAGVTQSPTHLIKTRGQQATLRCSPISGHTSVYWYQQALGLGLQFLLWYDEGEERNRGNFPPRFSGRQFPNYSSELNVNALELEDSALYLCASSGIRDRRGQPQHFGDGTRLSIL.

The chain recombines TRBV7-6 with TRBJ2-7; 8 positions agree with TRBD2. This CDR3 is 15 amino acids long. Germline trimming cut 3 bases from V and 3 bases from J; bases unmatched to any gene: 7. The germline V gene has CDR1 SGHVS and CDR2 FNYEAQ. Here the CDR3 reads CASSFGREGRYEQYF. CDR3 DNA sequence: TGTGCCAGCAGCTTCGGTCGGGAGGGCCGCTACGAGCAGTACTTC.

The chain employs TRBV28 and TRBJ2-7; no clear D. Between the trimmed V and J ends, which lost 8 bases and 6 bases, there was a span of 17 bases. CDR1 and CDR2 (germline): MDHEN, SYDVKM. This CDR3 region has 13 residues. CDR3 DNA sequence: TGTGCCAGCCCGAGGCTAGGAGCATGCGAGCAGTACTTC. Amino acid sequence: CASPRLGACEQYF.

This chain uses TRBV6-1 with TRBJ2-7; a weak D match, TRBD1 (5 bases). Germline V gene lookup returns CDR1 MNHNS and CDR2 SASEGT. V dropped 10 bases and J dropped 2 bases, with 15 bases sitting between them. The CDR3 spans 13 residues. For the CDR3, the DNA is TGTGCCATCGGAAATACAGGCCCCTACGAGCAGTACTTC. The encoded protein is CAIGNTGPYEQYF.

The chain carries TRBV2 and TRBJ2-1; D not resolved. The CDR3 runs 14 residues. Trimming stripped 7 bases from V and 0 bases from J, with 10 bases between. Germline V CDR1 and CDR2: SNHLY, FYNNEI. CDR3 nucleotide sequence: TGTGCCAGCAATGAGGAGAGCTCCTACAATGAGCAGTTCTTC. Protein product: CASNEESSYNEQFF.

The rearrangement links TRBV30 to TRBJ1-5; TRBD1 matches at 8 bases. This CDR3 contains 13 residues. V was clipped by 4 bases and J by 6 bases; unmatched bases: 5. CDR1 and CDR2 (germline): GTSNPN, SVGIG (reference sequence). The CDR3 region has the DNA TGTGCCTGGACAGGGGGCGGCGGTCAGCCCCAGCATTTT. This gives the protein CAWTGGGGQPQHF.

This rearrangement joins TRBV11-2 to TRBJ2-1, with D perhaps matching TRBD2 (6 bases). This CDR3 contains 14 residues. Germline V lookup: CDR1 SGHAT, CDR2 FQNNGV. V lost 3 bases to trimming and J lost 4 bases, with 10 bases between them. The CDR3 DNA is TGTGCCAGCAGCTTGGTGGGGGGATACAATGAGCAGTTCTTC. Translation: CASSLVGGYNEQFF.

A word on this clone: The sample holds other DNA sequences that translate to the same CDR3. The chain's CDR3 is CAWSVGGEQFF. The DNA for the CDR3 is TGTGCCTGGAGTGTAGGGGGTGAGCAGTTCTTC. The chain carries TRBV30 and TRBJ2-1, with TRBD1 as a possible D gene (6 bases). Germline V CDR1 and CDR2: GTSNPN, SVGIG (reference sequence). The CDR3 is 11 residues long. Deletions cut 0 bases from V and 9 bases from J, with 6 bases between.

This clone was found once. This rearrangement joins TRBV6-5 to TRBJ2-2, with 7 nucleotides matching TRBD2. Germline V gene data show CDR1 as MNHEY and CDR2 as SVGAGI. The CDR3 totals 16 residues. J was trimmed by 3 bases and V by 0 bases; bases with no gene match: 4. CDR3 nucleotide sequence: TGTGCCAGCAGTTACTCGGGCGGGAGTTACACCGGGGAGCTGTTTTTT. It specifies CASSYSGGSYTGELFF.

The chain links TRBV5-1 to TRBJ1-1; TRBD1 aligns across 7 bases. Germline-derived CDR1 and CDR2 are SGHRS and YFSETQ. The CDR3 is 14 residues long. The junction had 8 bases not matched to a gene; V was cut back by 8 bases and J by 1 base. CDR3 in DNA: TGCGCCAGTAGAAGGGACAGCCCGAACACTGAAGCTTTCTTT. It encodes CASRRDSPNTEAFF. Drawing the rest from reference TRBV5-1 and TRBJ1-1, the complete variable domain is KAGVTQTPRYLIKTRGQQVTLSCSPISGHRSVSWYQQTPGQGLQFLFEYFSETQRNKGNFPGRFSGRQFSNSRSEMNVSTLELGDSALYLCASRRDSPNTEAFFGQGTRLTVV.

The V gene is TRBV2, the J gene TRBJ2-7; TRBD1 is a possible D gene (5 bases). Germline V gene lookup returns CDR1 SNHLY and CDR2 FYNNEI. The germline V and J ends were trimmed by 5 bases and 4 bases, with 18 bases remaining between them. There are 15 residues in the CDR3. The CDR3 bases are TGTGCCAGCAGTTACCGACGCGGAGCAGGGTACGAGCAGTACTTC. As protein: CASSYRRGAGYEQYF.

This clone was detected only a few times. This chain links TRBV10-3 with TRBJ2-5; 12 bases are a match to TRBD1. V lost 6 bases to trimming and J lost 0 bases; unmatched junction nucleotides: 2. The CDR3 loop spans 15 amino acids. Germline V CDR1 and CDR2: ENHRY, SYGVKD. The CDR3 DNA sequence: TGTGCCATCAGAGGGACAGGGGGCCACCAAGAGACCCAGTACTTC. Amino acids: CAIRGTGGHQETQYF.

The chain employs TRBV6-7 and TRBJ2-7, with a tentative D call TRBD1 (6 bases). TRBV6-7 is an ORF for which the function is uncertain. The CDR3 is 19 amino acids. V dropped 0 bases and J dropped 5 bases, with 26 bases sitting between them. The CDR3 loop is CASSYSSAVKWQGKDEQYF. Written as DNA, the CDR3 is TGTGCCAGCAGTTACTCGTCCGCGGTGAAGTGGCAGGGGAAGGACGAGCAGTACTTC.